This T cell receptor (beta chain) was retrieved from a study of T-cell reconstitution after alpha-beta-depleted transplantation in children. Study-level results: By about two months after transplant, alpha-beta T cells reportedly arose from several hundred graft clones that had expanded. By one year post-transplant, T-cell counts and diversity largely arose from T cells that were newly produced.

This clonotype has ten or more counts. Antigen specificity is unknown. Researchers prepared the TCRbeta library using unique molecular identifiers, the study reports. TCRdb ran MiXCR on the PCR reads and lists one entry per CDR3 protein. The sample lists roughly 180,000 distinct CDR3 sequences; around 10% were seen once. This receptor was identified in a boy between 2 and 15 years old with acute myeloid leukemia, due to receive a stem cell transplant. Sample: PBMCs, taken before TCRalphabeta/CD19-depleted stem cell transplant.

As DNA, the CDR3 is TGCAGTGCCACCCTAGGGGGAGTCACTGAAGCTTTCTTT. Residues: CSATLGGVTEAFF. The chain carries TRBV20-1 and TRBJ1-1, with D perhaps TRBD1 (6 bases). The CDR3 length is 13 residues. The germline gives CDR1 DFQATT, CDR2 SNEGSKA (reference sequence). V gave up 6 bases and J gave up 4 bases, with 15 bases separating them.